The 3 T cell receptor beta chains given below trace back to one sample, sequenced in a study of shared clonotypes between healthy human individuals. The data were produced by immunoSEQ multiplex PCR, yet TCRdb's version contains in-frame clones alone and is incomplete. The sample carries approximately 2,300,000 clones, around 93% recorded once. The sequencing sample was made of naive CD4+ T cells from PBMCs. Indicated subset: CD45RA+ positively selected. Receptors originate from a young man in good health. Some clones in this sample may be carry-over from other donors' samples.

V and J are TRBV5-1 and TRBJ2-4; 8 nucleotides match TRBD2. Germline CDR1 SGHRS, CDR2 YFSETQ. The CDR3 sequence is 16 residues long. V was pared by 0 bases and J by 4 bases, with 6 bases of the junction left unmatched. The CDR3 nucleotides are TGCGCCAGCAGCTTGGTAGCGGGATCTTCTAAAAACATTCAGTACTTC. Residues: CASSLVAGSSKNIQYF.

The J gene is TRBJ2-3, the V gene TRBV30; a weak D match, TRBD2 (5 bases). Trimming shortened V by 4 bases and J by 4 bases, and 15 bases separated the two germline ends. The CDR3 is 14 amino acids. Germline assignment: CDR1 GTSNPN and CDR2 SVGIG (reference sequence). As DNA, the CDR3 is TGTGCCTGGACTGGTACTAGTCAGGCAGATACGCAGTATTTT. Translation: CAWTGTSQADTQYF.

In DNA form, the CDR3 reads TGTGCCAGCAGCGTAGGTTTTGCATACTCTGGAAACACCATATATTTT. Translating gives CASSVGFAYSGNTIYF. This sequence joins TRBV9 and TRBJ1-3; D ambiguous. V lost 0 bases to trimming and J lost 0 bases, with 10 bases between them. CDR3 length: 16 residues. Germline V gene data show CDR1 as SGDLS and CDR2 as YYNGEE.